This T cell receptor (beta chain) was recovered during a study of PD-1 blockade in mismatch repair-deficient tumors. Looking at the study overall: All were previously treated, progressing patients with some twelve mismatch repair-deficient cancer types. Overall study findings and caveats: Tumor-resident clones, often undetectable pretreatment in blood, expanded then contracted after pembrolizumab.

TCRs were sequenced from a few patients responding to pembrolizumab. Using immunoSEQ multiplex PCR, the repertoire was profiled, and TCRdb retains in-frame clones only, with some absent. The sample lists around 100,000 clones; 65% to 80% were seen once. To note about this clone: Its matching antigen is unknown.

This CDR3 has 12 amino acids. Trimming pared 4 bases from V and 1 base from J, leaving 4 bases between. Per germline, CDR1 LNHDA and CDR2 SQIVND (reference sequence). Sequences were derived from peripheral blood, sampled roughly 13 months after starting pembrolizumab. This sequence originates from an adult with mismatch repair-deficient cancer. The V call is TRBV19, the J call TRBJ1-1; D is uncertain. CDR3 in DNA: TGTGCCAGTAGTAACAAGAACACTGAAGCTTTCTTT. This translates into CASSNKNTEAFF.